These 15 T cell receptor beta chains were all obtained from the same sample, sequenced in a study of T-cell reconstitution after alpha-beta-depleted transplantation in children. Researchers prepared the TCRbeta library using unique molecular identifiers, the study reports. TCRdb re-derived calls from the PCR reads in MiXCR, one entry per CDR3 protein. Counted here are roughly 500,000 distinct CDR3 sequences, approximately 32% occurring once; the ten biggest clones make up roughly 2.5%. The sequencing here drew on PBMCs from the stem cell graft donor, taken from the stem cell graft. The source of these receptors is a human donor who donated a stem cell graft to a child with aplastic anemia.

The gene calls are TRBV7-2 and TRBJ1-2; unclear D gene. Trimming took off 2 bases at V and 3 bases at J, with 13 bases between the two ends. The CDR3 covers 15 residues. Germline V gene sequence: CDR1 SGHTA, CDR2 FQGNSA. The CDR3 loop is CASSLLLYSDYGYTF. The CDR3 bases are TGTGCCAGCAGCTTATTGCTCTACAGCGACTATGGCTACACCTTC.

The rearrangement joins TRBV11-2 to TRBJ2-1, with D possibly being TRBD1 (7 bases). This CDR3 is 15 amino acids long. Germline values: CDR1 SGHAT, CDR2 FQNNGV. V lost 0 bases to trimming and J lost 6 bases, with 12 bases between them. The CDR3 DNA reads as TGTGCCAGCAGCTTAGACAGGGGGGATACCAATGAGCAGTTCTTC. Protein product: CASSLDRGDTNEQFF.

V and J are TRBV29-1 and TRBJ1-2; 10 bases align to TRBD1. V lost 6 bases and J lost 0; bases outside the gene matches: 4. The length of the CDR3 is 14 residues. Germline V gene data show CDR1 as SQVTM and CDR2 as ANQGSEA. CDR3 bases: TGCAGCGTCCCCGGACAGGGGGCTAACTATGGCTACACCTTC. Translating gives CSVPGQGANYGYTF.

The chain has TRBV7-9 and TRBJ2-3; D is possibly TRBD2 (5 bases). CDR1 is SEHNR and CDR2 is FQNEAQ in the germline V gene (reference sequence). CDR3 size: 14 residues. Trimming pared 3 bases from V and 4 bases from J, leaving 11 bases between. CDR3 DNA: TGTGCCAGCAGCTTTGAGGAGGCACCAGATACGCAGTATTTT. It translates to CASSFEEAPDTQYF.

This CDR3 is CASSWERSPTDTQYF. CDR3 in DNA: TGTGCCAGCAGCTGGGAACGGAGCCCCACAGATACGCAGTATTTT. The V call is TRBV11-2, the J call TRBJ2-3; D is ambiguous. This CDR3 region has 15 residues. Germline CDR1 and CDR2: SGHAT and FQNNGV. Deletions cut 4 bases from V and 2 bases from J, with 13 bases between. The complete variable domain, with remaining parts taken from reference TRBV11-2 and TRBJ2-3, reads EAGVAQSPRYKIIEKRQSVAFWCNPISGHATLYWYQQILGQGPKLLIQFQNNGVVDDSQLPKDRFSAERLKGVDSTLKIQPAKLEDSAVYLCASSWERSPTDTQYFGPGTRLTVL.

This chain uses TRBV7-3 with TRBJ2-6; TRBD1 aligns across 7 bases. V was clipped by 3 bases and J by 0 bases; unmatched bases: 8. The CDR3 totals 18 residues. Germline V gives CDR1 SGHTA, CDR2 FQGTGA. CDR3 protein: CASSFTGALRSGANVLTF. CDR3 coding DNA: TGTGCCAGCAGCTTCACAGGGGCCTTGCGCTCTGGGGCCAACGTCCTGACTTTC.

The CDR3 sequence is CASSPHYEAEGYTF. The DNA for the CDR3 is TGTGCCAGCAGTCCACACTATGAAGCGGAAGGCTACACCTTC. V is TRBV3-1 and J is TRBJ1-2; no reliable D call. Trimming took off 6 bases at V and 8 bases at J, with 19 bases between the two ends. This CDR3 is 14 amino acids long. The germline gives CDR1 LGHDT, CDR2 YNNKEL (reference sequence).

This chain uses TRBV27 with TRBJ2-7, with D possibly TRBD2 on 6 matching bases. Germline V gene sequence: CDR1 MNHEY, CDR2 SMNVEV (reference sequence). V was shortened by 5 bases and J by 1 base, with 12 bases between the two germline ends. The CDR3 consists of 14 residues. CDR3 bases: TGTGCCAGCAGTCCCCTTGGGGGGTCCTACGAGCAGTACTTC. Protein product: CASSPLGGSYEQYF.

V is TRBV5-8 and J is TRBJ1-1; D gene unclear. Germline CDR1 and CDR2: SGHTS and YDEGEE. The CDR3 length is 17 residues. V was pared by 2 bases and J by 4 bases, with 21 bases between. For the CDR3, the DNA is TGTGCCAGCAGCTTAGTCCCCAAGGTTCGTCGGGGCACTGAAGCTTTCTTT. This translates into CASSLVPKVRRGTEAFF.

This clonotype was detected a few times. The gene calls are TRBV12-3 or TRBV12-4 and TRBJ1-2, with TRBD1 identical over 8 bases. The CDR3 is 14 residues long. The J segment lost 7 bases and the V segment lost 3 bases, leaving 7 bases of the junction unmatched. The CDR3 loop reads CASSFGQGALGYTF. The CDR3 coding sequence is TGTGCCAGCAGTTTCGGCCAGGGGGCACTTGGCTACACCTTC.

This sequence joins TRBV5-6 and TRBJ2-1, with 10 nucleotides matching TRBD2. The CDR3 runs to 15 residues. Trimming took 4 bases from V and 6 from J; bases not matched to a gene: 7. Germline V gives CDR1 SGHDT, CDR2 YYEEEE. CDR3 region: CASSIPGLAANEQFF. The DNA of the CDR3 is TGTGCCAGCAGCATCCCTGGACTAGCGGCCAATGAGCAGTTCTTC.

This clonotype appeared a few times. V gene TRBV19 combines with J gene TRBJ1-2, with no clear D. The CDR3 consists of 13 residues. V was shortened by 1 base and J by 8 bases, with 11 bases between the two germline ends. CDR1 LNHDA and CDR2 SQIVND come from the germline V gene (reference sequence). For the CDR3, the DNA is TGTGCCAGTAGTATAGGAAAGGCCGACGGCTACACCTTC. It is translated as CASSIGKADGYTF.

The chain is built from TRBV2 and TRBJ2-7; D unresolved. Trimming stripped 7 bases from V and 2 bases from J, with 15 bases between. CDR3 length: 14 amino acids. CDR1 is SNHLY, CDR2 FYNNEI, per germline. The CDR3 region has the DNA TGTGCCAGCATAAAATCGACCGTAACCTACGAGCAGTACGTC. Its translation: CASIKSTVTYEQYV.

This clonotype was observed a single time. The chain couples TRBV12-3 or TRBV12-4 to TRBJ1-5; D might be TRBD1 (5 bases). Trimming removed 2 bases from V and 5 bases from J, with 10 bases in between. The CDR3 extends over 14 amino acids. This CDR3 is CASSLLPGHQPQHF. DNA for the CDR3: TGTGCCAGCAGTTTATTACCAGGGCATCAGCCCCAGCATTTT.

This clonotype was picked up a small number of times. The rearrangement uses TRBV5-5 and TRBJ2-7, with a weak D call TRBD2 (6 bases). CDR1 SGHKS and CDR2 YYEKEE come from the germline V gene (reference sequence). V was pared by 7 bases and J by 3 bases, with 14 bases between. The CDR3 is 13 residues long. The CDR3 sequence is CASQRADFYEQYF. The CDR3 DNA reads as TGTGCCAGCCAGCGGGCGGACTTCTACGAGCAGTACTTC.